The T cell receptor beta chain under discussion was sequenced for a study of blood T cell repertoires in COVID-19. Study details: Both acute and convalescent COVID-19 samples were obtained from the United States, Italy and Spain. Sample material is recorded as cDNA or gDNA derived from T cells, B-cell-depleted T cells, or PBMCs.

V lost 4 bases and J lost 1; bases outside the gene matches: 5. The CDR3 totals 15 residues. Germline CDR1 is SGHRS and CDR2 is YFSETQ. Per the authors' pipeline: Amplification with reference gene primers provided the estimates of nucleated cell counts. Using immunoSEQ multiplex PCR, the repertoire was profiled, and TCRdb retains in-frame clones only, with some absent. D and trimming were read from the DNA, whereas the V and J calls and clone size are those reported in that table. Found here are fewer than 75,000 clones, approximately 92% of them singletons; the top ten hold 8.9%. The TCR originated in an elderly man with acute or convalescent COVID-19. The chain carries TRBV5-1 and TRBJ1-1, with TRBD1 identical over 9 bases. Sequenced material: peripheral blood. CDR3 amino acids: CASSPPGQGNTEAFF. As DNA, the CDR3 is TGCGCCAGCAGCCCTCCGGGACAGGGGAACACTGAAGCTTTCTTT. Complete variable domain (other parts from reference TRBV5-1 and TRBJ1-1): KAGVTQTPRYLIKTRGQQVTLSCSPISGHRSVSWYQQTPGQGLQFLFEYFSETQRNKGNFPGRFSGRQFSNSRSEMNVSTLELGDSALYLCASSPPGQGNTEAFFGQGTRLTVV.